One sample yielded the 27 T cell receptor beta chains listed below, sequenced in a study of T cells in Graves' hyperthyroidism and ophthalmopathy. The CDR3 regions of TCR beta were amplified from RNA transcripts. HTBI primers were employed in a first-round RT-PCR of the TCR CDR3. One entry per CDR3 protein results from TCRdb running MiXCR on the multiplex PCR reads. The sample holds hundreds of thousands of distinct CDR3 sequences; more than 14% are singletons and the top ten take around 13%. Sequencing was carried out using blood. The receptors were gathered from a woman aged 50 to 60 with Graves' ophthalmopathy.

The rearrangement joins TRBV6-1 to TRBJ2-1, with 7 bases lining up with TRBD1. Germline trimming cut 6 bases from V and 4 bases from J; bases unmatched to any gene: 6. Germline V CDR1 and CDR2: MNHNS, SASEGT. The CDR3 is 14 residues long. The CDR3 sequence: CASSSGQMYNEQFF. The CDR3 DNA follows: TGTGCCAGCAGCTCGGGACAGATGTACAATGAGCAGTTCTTC.

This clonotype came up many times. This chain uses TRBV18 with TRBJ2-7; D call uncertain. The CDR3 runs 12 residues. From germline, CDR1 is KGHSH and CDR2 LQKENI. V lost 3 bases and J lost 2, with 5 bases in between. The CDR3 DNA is TGTGCCAGCTCACCCAAGGCCTACGAGCAGTACTTC. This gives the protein CASSPKAYEQYF.

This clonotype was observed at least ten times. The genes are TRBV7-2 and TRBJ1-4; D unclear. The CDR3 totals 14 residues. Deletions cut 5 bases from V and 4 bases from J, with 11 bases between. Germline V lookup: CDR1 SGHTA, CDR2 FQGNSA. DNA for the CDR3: TGTGCCAGCAGCCCTCAAAAGGGTAATGAAAAACTGTTTTTT. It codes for CASSPQKGNEKLFF.

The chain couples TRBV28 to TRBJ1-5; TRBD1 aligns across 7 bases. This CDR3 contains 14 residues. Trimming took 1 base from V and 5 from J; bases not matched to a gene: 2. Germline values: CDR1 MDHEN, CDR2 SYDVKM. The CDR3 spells CASSLLQGHQPQHF. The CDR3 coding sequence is TGTGCCAGCAGTTTATTACAGGGGCATCAGCCCCAGCATTTT.

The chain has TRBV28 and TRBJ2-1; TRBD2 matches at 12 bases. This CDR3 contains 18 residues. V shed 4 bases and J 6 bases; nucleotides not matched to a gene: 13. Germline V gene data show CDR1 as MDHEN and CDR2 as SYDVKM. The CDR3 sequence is CASSSNSGLAGFANEQFF. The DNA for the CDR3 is TGTGCCAGCAGTTCCAACTCAGGACTAGCGGGATTTGCCAATGAGCAGTTCTTC.

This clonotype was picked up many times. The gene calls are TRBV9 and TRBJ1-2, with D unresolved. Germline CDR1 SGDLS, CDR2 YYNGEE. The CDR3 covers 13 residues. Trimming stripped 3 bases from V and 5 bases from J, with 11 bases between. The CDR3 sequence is CASSGLVGYGYTF. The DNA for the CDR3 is TGTGCCAGCAGCGGCCTGGTCGGATATGGCTACACCTTC.

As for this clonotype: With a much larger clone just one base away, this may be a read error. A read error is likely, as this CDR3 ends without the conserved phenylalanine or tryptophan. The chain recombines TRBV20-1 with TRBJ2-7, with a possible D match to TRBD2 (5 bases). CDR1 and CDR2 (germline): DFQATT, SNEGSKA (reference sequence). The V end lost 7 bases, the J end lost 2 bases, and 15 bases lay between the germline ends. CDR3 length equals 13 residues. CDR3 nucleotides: TGCAGTGAGAGACCCGGGATCGCCTACGAGCAGTACCTC. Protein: CSERPGIAYEQYL.

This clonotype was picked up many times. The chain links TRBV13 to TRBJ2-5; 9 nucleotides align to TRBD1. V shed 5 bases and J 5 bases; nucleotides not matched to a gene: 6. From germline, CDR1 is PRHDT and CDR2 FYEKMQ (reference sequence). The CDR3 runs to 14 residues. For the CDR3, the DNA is TGTGCCAGCAGCCTGCCGACAGGGGGGGAGACCCAGTACTTC. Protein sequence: CASSLPTGGETQYF.

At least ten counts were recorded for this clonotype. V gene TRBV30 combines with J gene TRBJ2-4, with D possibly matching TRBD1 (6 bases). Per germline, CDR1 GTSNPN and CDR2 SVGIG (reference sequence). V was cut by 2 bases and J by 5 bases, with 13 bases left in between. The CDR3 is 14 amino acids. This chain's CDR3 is CAWSIQGVQNIQYF. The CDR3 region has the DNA TGTGCCTGGAGTATACAGGGAGTCCAAAACATTCAGTACTTC.

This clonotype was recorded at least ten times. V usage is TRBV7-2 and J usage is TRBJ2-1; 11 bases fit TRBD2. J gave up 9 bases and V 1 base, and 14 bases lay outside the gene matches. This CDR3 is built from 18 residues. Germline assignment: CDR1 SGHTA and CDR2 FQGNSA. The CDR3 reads CASSLDLNSGRVGGEQFF. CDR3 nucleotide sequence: TGTGCCAGCAGCTTAGACCTAAATAGCGGGAGGGTAGGGGGTGAGCAGTTCTTC.

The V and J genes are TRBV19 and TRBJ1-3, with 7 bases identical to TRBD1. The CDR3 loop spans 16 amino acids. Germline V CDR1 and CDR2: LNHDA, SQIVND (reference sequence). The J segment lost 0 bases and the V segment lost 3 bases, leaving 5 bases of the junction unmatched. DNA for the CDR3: TGTGCCAGTAGTATCGGGACAGCGAACTCTGGAAACACCATATATTTT. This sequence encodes CASSIGTANSGNTIYF.

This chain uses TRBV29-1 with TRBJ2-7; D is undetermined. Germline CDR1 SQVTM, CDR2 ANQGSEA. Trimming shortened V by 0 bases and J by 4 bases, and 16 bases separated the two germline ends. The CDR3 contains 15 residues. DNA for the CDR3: TGCAGCGTTGAAGAATTTTGGAACGGCCAGTACGAGCAGTACTTC. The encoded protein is CSVEEFWNGQYEQYF.

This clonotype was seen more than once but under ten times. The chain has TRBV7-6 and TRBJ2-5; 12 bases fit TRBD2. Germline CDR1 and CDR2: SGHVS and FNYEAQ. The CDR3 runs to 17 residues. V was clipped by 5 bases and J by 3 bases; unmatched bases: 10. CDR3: CASSPSRTSGTKETQYF. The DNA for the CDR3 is TGTGCCAGCAGCCCGAGCAGGACTAGCGGGACAAAAGAGACCCAGTACTTC.

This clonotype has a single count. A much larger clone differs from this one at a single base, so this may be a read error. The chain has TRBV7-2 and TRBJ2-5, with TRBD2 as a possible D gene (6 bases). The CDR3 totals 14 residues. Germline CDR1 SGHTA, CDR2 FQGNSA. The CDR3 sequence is CANSLEGGEETQYF. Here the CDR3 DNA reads TGTGCCAACAGCTTAGAGGGCGGGGAAGAGACCCAGTACTTC.

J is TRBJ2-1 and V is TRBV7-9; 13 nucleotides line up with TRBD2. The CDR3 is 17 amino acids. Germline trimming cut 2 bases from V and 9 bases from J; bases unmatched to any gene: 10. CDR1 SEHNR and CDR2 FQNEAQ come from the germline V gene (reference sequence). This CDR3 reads CASSLILTSGGSIEQFF. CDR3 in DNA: TGTGCCAGCAGCTTAATCTTGACTAGCGGGGGGTCGATTGAGCAGTTCTTC.

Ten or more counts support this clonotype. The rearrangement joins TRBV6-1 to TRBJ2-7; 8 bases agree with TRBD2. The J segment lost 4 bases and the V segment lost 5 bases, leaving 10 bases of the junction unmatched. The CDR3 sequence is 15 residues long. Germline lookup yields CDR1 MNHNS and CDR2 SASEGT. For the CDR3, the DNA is TGTGCCAGCAGTTATTCCGGGGGGGACCCGTACGAGCAGTACTTC. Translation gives CASSYSGGDPYEQYF.

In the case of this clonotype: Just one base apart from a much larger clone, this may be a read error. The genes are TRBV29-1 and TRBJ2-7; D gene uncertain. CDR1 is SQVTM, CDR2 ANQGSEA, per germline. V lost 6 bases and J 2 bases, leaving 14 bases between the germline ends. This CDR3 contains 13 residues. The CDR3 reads CSVPDSYPYEQYF. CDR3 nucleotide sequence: TGCAGCGTCCCCGACTCGTACCCCTACGAGCAGTACTTC.

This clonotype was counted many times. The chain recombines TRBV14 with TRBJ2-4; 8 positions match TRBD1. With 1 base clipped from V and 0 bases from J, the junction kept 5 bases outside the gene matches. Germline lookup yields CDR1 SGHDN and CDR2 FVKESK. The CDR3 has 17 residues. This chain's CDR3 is CASSQGTGTLAKNIQYF. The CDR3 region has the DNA TGTGCCAGCAGCCAAGGGACAGGGACTCTAGCCAAAAACATTCAGTACTTC.

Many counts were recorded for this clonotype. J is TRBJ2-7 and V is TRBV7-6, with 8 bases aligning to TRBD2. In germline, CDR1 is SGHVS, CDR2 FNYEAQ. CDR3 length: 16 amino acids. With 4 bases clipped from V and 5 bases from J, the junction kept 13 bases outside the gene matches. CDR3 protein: CASSSRSGTSFHEQYF. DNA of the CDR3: TGTGCCAGCAGCTCCCGATCCGGGACTAGTTTCCACGAGCAGTACTTC.

The DNA of the CDR3 is TGTGCCAGCAGCGGTCCCGGGACTAGCGGGTGGACCTACAATGAGCAGTTCTTC. Translation: CASSGPGTSGWTYNEQFF. The chain couples TRBV11-1 to TRBJ2-1, with 12 bases that match TRBD2. Germline CDR1 reads SGHAT; CDR2 reads FQDESV (reference sequence). This CDR3 comprises 18 residues. V lost 5 bases, J lost 2 bases, and 10 bases stayed unmatched.

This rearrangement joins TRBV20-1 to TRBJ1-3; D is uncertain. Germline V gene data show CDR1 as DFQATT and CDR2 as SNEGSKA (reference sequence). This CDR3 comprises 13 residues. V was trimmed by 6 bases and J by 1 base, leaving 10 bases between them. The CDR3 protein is CSAERGSGNTIYF. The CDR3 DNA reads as TGCAGTGCCGAGCGGGGATCTGGAAACACCATATATTTT.

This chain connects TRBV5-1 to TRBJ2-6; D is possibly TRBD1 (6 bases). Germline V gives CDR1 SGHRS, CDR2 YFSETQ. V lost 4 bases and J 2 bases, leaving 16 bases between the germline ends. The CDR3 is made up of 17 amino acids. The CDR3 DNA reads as TGCGCCAGCAGCCCTACTCCGGGACAAACTGGGGCCAACGTCCTGACTTTC. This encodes CASSPTPGQTGANVLTF.

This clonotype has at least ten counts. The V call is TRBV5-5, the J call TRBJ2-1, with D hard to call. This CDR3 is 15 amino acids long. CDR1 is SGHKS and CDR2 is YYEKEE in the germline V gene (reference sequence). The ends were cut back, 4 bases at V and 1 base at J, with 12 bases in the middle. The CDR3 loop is CASSADPASYNEQFF. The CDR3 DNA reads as TGTGCCAGCAGCGCGGACCCTGCTTCCTACAATGAGCAGTTCTTC.

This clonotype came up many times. CDR3 sequence (DNA): TGTGCCAGCAGTGGGACAGGGACCTACAATGAGCAGTTCTTC. This gives the protein CASSGTGTYNEQFF. The genes are TRBV6-1 and TRBJ2-1, with 8 nucleotides matching TRBD1. V lost 4 bases to trimming and J lost 2 bases; unmatched junction nucleotides: 1. This CDR3 is built from 14 residues. CDR1 MNHNS and CDR2 SASEGT come from the germline V gene.

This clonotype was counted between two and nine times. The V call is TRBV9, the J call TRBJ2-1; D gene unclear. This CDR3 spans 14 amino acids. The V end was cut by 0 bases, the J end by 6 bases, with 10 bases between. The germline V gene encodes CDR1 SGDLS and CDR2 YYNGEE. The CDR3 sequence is CASSVVVAGNEQFF. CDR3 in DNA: TGTGCCAGCAGCGTAGTCGTAGCAGGCAATGAGCAGTTCTTC.

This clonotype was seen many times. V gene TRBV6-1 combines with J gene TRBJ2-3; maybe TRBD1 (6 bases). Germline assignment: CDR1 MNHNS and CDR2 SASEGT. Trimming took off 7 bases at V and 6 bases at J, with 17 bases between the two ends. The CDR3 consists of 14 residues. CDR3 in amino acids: CASTRDIVGDTQYF. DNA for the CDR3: TGTGCCAGCACTCGGGACATCGTGGGGGATACGCAGTATTTT.

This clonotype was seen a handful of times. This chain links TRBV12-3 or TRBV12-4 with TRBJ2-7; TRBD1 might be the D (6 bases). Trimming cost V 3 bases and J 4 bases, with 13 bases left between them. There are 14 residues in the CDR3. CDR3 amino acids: CASSFRGGFYEQYF. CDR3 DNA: TGTGCCAGCAGTTTCAGGGGTGGTTTTTACGAGCAGTACTTC.